Below are 23 T cell receptor beta chains sequenced from a single sample in a study of monozygotic twins with inflammatory bowel disease. From the 5' RACE reads, TCRdb lists one entry per CDR3 protein and no DNA. The record lists approximately 160,000 distinct CDR3 sequences, of which the ten most abundant hold about 7.4%. The source material was blood. These receptors were collected from a human donor with ulcerative colitis or Crohn's disease, or a healthy co-twin of an affected twin (not recorded which).

The J gene is TRBJ1-5, the V gene TRBV20-1; TCRdb outputs TRBD1, but without DNA this stays unchecked. CDR1 is DFQATT, CDR2 SNEGSKA, per germline (reference sequence). This CDR3 is 16 amino acids long. The CDR3 is CSARGQGRKLNQPQHF.

The CDR3 region is CSGGAQEEAFF. The chain carries TRBV20-1 and TRBJ1-1; TCRdb's D gene call, TRBD1, goes unchecked for lack of DNA. There are 11 residues in the CDR3. The germline V gene encodes CDR1 DFQATT and CDR2 SNEGSKA (reference sequence).

The rearrangement uses TRBV6-5 and TRBJ1-5. CDR1 and CDR2 (germline): MNHEY, SVGAGI. The CDR3 is made up of 13 amino acids. CDR3 loop: CASSQHSNQPQHF.

This chain links TRBV20-1 with TRBJ1-4; TCRdb proposes TRBD1, but this gene call is untestable without DNA. The CDR3 has 16 amino acids. Germline V gives CDR1 DFQATT, CDR2 SNEGSKA (reference sequence). CDR3 sequence reads: CSARRGQIATNEKLFF.

This chain connects TRBV12-3 or TRBV12-4 to TRBJ2-7; TCRdb designates TRBD2, a call that cannot be tested without DNA. The length of the CDR3 is 12 residues. The CDR3 reads CASSRREGGKYF.

The rearrangement links TRBV28 to TRBJ2-5. Per germline, CDR1 MDHEN and CDR2 SYDVKM. The CDR3 has 13 amino acids. CDR3 protein: CASNRRVQETQYF.

This sequence joins TRBV6-5 and TRBJ1-2; TCRdb picks TRBD1, but there is no DNA to check that call. The CDR3 has 17 amino acids. Germline V CDR1 and CDR2: MNHEY, SVGAGI. The CDR3 loop is CASSLNRGTGADYGYTF.

J is TRBJ2-7 and V is TRBV12-3 or TRBV12-4. The CDR3 covers 14 residues. This CDR3 reads CASSADFSSYEQYF.

The chain couples TRBV5-5 to TRBJ1-1; TCRdb indicates TRBD1, and absent DNA this call remains unverified. This CDR3 is 14 amino acids long. Germline CDR1 reads SGHKS; CDR2 reads YYEKEE (reference sequence). The CDR3 spells CASSAGTMNTEAFF. The full variable domain, rest sourced from reference TRBV5-5 and TRBJ1-1, is DAGVTQSPTHLIKTRGQQVTLRCSPISGHKSVSWYQQVLGQGPQFIFQYYEKEERGRGNFPDRFSARQFPNYSSELNVNALLLGDSALYLCASSAGTMNTEAFFGQGTRLTVV.

CDR3 amino acids: CSARDSVLAVINTGELFF. V is TRBV20-1 and J is TRBJ2-2; TCRdb proposes TRBD2, but this gene call is untestable without DNA. The CDR3 sequence is 18 residues long. Looked up from germline, CDR1 is DFQATT and CDR2 is SNEGSKA (reference sequence).

The chain recombines TRBV20-1 with TRBJ1-1. This CDR3 is built from 12 residues. Germline V gene data show CDR1 as DFQATT and CDR2 as SNEGSKA (reference sequence). CDR3 in amino acids: CSATKTNTEAFF.

The chain carries TRBV12-3 or TRBV12-4 and TRBJ1-2; checking the TCRdb D call of TRBD1 is not possible without DNA. The CDR3 totals 13 residues. The CDR3 spells CASSPGGGFGYTF.

The rearrangement links TRBV5-1 to TRBJ2-2; the TCRdb D gene call, TRBD2, has no DNA to confirm it. Germline-derived CDR1 and CDR2 are SGHRS and YFSETQ. The CDR3 spans 18 residues. This CDR3 is CASSLVLSGDLNTGELFF.

V is TRBV5-1 and J is TRBJ2-5. This CDR3 contains 13 residues. CDR1 is SGHRS and CDR2 is YFSETQ in the germline V gene. The CDR3 region is CASSRGIQETQHF.

The chain couples TRBV6-1 to TRBJ2-3; TCRdb reports TRBD1, a call that lacks DNA to check it against. The CDR3 sequence is 15 residues long. Germline CDR1 reads MNHNS; CDR2 reads SASEGT. The CDR3 loop reads CASSVPGAGGDTQYF.

This chain connects TRBV7-9 to TRBJ2-3. CDR3 length equals 14 residues. Germline V gene lookup returns CDR1 SEHNR and CDR2 FQNEAQ (reference sequence). The CDR3 region is CASSLPRRTDTQYF.

The rearrangement links TRBV13 to TRBJ1-2; the D gene TCRdb calls, TRBD1, cannot be checked with no DNA. This CDR3 is 16 amino acids long. Germline V CDR1 and CDR2: PRHDT, FYEKMQ (reference sequence). This chain's CDR3 is CASSQGRTGRLYGYTF. Full variable domain (remainder filled in from reference TRBV13 and TRBJ1-2): AAGVIQSPRHLIKEKRETATLKCYPIPRHDTVYWYQQGPGQDPQFLISFYEKMQSDKGSIPDRFSAQQFSDYHSELNMSSLELGDSALYFCASSQGRTGRLYGYTFGSGTRLTVV.

This chain links TRBV20-1 with TRBJ2-5; TCRdb reports TRBD1, a call that lacks DNA to check it against. Germline assignment: CDR1 DFQATT and CDR2 SNEGSKA (reference sequence). The CDR3 extends over 16 amino acids. CDR3 region: CSAGFEDRGAEETQYF.

This chain joins TRBV5-1 and TRBJ2-2. Germline V gene data show CDR1 as SGHRS and CDR2 as YFSETQ. This CDR3 region has 14 residues. CDR3: CASSHIDGTGELFF.

V and J are TRBV27 and TRBJ1-1; TCRdb calls TRBD1, which cannot be checked without DNA. The CDR3 covers 14 residues. CDR1 is MNHEY, CDR2 SMNVEV, per germline (reference sequence). The CDR3 here is CASRGTGGWPEAFF.

The chain links TRBV20-1 to TRBJ2-7; the TCRdb D gene call, TRBD2, has no DNA to confirm it. Germline CDR1 DFQATT, CDR2 SNEGSKA (reference sequence). The CDR3 consists of 15 residues. The CDR3 reads CSARVPGTSGGEQYF.

V and J are TRBV5-1 and TRBJ1-2. This CDR3 has 12 residues. CDR1 is SGHRS, CDR2 YFSETQ, per germline. This CDR3 reads CASSLNAYGYTF.

This chain connects TRBV10-3 to TRBJ1-5. The CDR3 extends over 12 amino acids. Germline V gene lookup returns CDR1 ENHRY and CDR2 SYGVKD. The CDR3: CAIRQPNQPQHF.